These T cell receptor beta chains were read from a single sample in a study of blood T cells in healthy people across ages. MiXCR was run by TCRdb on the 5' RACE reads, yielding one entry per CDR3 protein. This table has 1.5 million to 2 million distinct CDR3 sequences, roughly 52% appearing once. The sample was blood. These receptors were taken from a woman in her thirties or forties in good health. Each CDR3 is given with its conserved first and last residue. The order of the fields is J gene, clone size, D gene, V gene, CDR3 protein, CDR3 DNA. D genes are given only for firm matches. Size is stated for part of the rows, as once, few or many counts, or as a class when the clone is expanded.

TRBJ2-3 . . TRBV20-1 CSALGRIADTQYF TGCAGTGCTCTCGGCCGGATCGCAGATACGCAGTATTTT
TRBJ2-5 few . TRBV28 CASSLSLGWERETQYF TGTGCCAGCAGTTTATCCCTAGGGTGGGAGCGGGAGACCCAGTACTTC
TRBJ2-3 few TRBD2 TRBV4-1 CASSHRTSGSTDTQYF TGCGCCAGCAGCCACAGGACTAGCGGGAGCACAGATACGCAGTATTTT
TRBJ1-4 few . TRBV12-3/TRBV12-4 CASSLQQVESNEKLFF TGTGCCAGCAGCCTTCAGCAGGTCGAGTCCAATGAAAAACTGTTTTTT
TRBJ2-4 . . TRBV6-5 CASSSTSIAKNIQYF TGTGCCAGCAGTTCAACTTCGATCGCTAAAAACATTCAGTACTTC
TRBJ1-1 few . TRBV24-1 CATSDPGRGSTEAFF TGTGCCACCAGTGATCCGGGACGGGGGAGCACTGAAGCTTTCTTT
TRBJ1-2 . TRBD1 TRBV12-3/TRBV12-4 CASRGQTINYGYTF TGTGCCAGCAGGGGACAGACAATTAACTATGGCTACACCTTC
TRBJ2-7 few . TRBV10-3 CAISEGGEQYF TGTGCCATCAGTGAAGGGGGCGAGCAGTACTTC
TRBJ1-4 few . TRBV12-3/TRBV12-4 CASISRLGSEKLFF TGTGCCAGCATATCCAGGCTTGGGAGTGAAAAACTGTTTTTT
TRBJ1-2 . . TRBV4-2 CASSQVDPSGGYTF TGTGCCAGCAGCCAAGTTGACCCCTCCGGAGGCTACACCTTC
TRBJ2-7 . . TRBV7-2 CASSSTQVSEQYF TGTGCCAGCAGCTCAACACAGGTCAGCGAGCAGTACTTC
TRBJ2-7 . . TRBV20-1 CSAREARGSFGYEQYF TGCAGTGCTAGAGAGGCCAGGGGAAGTTTTGGGTACGAGCAGTACTTC
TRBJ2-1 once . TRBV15 CATSRESAAEQFF TGTGCCACCAGCAGAGAATCGGCGGCCGAGCAGTTCTTC
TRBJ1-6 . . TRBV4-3 CASSQDTASNSPLHF TGCGCCAGCAGCCAAGATACCGCGTCTAATTCACCCCTCCACTTT
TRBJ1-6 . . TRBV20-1 CSAPGPNSPLHF TGCAGTGCCCCGGGACCCAATTCACCCCTCCACTTT
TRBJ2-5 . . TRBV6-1 CASSEGERIWETQYF TGTGCCAGCAGTGAAGGGGAAAGAATTTGGGAGACCCAGTACTTC
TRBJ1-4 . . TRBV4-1 CASSKAYNEKLFF TGCGCCAGCAGTAAGGCGTATAATGAAAAACTGTTTTTT
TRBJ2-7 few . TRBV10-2 CASSESGHRVDEQYF TGCGCCAGCAGTGAGTCAGGACACCGTGTAGACGAGCAGTACTTC
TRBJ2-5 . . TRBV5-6 CASSAGGWGSVRETQYF TGTGCCAGCAGCGCCGGGGGTTGGGGTAGCGTCCGGGAGACCCAGTACTTC
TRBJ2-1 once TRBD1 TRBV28 CASSPRTGRIKNYNEQFF TGTGCCAGCAGCCCTCGGACAGGGCGGATTAAGAACTACAATGAGCAGTTCTTC
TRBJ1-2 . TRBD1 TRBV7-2 CASSQPQGVLGGYTF TGTGCCAGCAGCCAACCACAGGGGGTTCTAGGTGGCTACACCTTC
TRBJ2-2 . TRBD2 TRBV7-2 CASTRTQLAGNTGELFF TGTGCCAGCACCCGCACCCAACTAGCGGGGAACACCGGGGAGCTGTTTTTT
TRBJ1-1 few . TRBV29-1 CSVDFETGTEAFF TGCAGCGTTGACTTCGAAACAGGGACTGAAGCTTTCTTT
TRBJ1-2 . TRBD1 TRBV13 CASSPGQGVNYGYTF TGTGCCAGCAGCCCGGGACAGGGAGTGAACTATGGCTACACCTTC